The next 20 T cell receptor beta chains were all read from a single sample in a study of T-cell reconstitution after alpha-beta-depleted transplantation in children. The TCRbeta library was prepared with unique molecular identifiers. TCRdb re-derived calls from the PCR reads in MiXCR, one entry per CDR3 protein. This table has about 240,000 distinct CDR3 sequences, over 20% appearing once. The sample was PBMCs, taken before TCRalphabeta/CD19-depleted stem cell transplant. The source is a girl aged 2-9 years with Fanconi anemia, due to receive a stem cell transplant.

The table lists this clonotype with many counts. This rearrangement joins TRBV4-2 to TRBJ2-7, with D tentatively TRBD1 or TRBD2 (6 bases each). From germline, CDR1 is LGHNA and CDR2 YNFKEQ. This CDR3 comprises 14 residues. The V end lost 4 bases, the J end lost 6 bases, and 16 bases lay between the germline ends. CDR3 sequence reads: CASSRGADSAEQYF. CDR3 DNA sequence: TGTGCCAGCAGCCGGGGGGCCGATTCTGCCGAGCAGTACTTC.

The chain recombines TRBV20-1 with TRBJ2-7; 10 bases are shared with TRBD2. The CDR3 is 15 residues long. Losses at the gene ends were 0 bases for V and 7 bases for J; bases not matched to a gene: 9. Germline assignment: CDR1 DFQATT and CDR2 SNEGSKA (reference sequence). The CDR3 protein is CSARDVGLAGDEQYF. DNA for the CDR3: TGCAGTGCTAGAGATGTTGGGCTAGCGGGAGATGAGCAGTACTTC.

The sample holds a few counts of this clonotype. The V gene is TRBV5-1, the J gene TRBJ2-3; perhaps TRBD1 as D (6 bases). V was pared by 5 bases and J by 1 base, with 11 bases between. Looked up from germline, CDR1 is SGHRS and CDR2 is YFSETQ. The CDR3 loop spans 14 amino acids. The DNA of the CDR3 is TGCGCCAGCAGACAGGGAAGGGGCACAGATACGCAGTATTTT. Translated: CASRQGRGTDTQYF. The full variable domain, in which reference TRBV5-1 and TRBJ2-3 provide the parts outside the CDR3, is KAGVTQTPRYLIKTRGQQVTLSCSPISGHRSVSWYQQTPGQGLQFLFEYFSETQRNKGNFPGRFSGRQFSNSRSEMNVSTLELGDSALYLCASRQGRGTDTQYFGPGTRLTVL.

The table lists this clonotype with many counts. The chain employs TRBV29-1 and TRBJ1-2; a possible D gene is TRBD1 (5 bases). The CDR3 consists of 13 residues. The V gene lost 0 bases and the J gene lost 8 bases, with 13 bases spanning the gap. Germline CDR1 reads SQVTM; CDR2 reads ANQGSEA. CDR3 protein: CSVEDGGGGGYTF. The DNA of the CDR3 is TGCAGCGTTGAAGATGGTGGGGGTGGGGGCTACACCTTC.

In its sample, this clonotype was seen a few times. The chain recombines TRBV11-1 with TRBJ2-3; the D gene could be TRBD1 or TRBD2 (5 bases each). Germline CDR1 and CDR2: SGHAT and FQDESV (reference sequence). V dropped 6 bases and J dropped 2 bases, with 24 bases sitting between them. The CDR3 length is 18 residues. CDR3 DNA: TGTGCCAGCAGAAAGGTAATCGGGACGCTATTCGACACAGATACGCAGTATTTT. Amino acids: CASRKVIGTLFDTDTQYF.

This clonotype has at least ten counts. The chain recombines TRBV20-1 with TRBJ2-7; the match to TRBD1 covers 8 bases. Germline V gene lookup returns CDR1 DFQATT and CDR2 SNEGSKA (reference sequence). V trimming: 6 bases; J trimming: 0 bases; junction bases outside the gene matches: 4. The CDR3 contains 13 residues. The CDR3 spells CSAGDRTSYEQYF. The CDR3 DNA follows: TGCAGTGCGGGGGACAGGACCTCCTACGAGCAGTACTTC.

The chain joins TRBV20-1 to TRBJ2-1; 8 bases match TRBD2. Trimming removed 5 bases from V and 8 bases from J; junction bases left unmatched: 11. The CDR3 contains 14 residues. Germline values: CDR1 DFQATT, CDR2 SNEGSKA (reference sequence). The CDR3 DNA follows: TGCAGTGCTTCCCTTATTGCGGGGGGCCATGAGCAGTTCTTC. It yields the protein CSASLIAGGHEQFF.

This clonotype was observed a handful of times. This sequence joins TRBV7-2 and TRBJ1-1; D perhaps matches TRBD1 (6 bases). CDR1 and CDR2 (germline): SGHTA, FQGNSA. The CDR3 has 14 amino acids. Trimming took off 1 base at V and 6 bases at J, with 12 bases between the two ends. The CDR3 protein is CASSLGGRGAEAFF. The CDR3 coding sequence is TGTGCCAGCAGCTTAGGGGGCAGGGGAGCTGAAGCTTTCTTT. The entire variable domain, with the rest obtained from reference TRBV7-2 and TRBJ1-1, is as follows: GAGVSQSPSNKVTEKGKDVELRCDPISGHTALYWYRQSLGQGLEFLIYFQGNSAPDKSGLPSDRFSAERTGGSVSTLTIQRTQQEDSAVYLCASSLGGRGAEAFFGQGTRLTVV.

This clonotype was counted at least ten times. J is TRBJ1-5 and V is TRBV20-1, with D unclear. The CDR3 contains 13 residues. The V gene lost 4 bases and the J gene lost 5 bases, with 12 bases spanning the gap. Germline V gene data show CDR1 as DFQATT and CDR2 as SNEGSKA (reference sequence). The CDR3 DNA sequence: TGCAGTGCTAAGGGAACGATTTATCAGCCCCAGCATTTT. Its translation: CSAKGTIYQPQHF.

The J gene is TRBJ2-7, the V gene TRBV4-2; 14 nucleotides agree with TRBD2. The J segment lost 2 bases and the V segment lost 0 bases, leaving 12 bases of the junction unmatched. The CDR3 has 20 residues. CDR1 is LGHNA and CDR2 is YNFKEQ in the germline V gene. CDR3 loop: CASSQDVPGLAGERAYEQYF. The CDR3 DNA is TGTGCCAGCAGCCAAGACGTACCGGGACTAGCGGGAGAGAGGGCCTACGAGCAGTACTTC.

CDR3 DNA: TGCAGTGCCATGGATCGAAACTACGAGCAGTACTTC. This codes for CSAMDRNYEQYF. The chain is built from TRBV20-1 and TRBJ2-7; no definite D call. Per germline, CDR1 DFQATT and CDR2 SNEGSKA (reference sequence). Trimming cost V 6 bases and J 3 bases, with 12 bases left between them. The CDR3 length is 12 residues.

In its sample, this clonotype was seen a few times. CDR3 nucleotide sequence: TGTGCCAGCAGGTCTTCCGGGACAGCCTCCTACGAGCAGTACTTC. Its translation: CASRSSGTASYEQYF. J is TRBJ2-7 and V is TRBV5-7, with TRBD1 identical over 7 bases. TRBV5-7 is flagged as an ORF with uncertain function. Germline trimming cut 5 bases from V and 0 bases from J; bases unmatched to any gene: 8. The CDR3 covers 15 residues.

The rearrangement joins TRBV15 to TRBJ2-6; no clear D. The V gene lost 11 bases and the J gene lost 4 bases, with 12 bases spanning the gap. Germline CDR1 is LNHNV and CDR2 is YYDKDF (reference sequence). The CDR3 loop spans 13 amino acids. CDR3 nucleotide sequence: TGTGCCGCGGCTTTATCCGGGGCCAACGTCCTGACTTTC. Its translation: CAAALSGANVLTF.

The DNA for the CDR3 is TGTGCCATCAGTGCAGCTAGCGGGAGGGCTCCGCGCCCGCAGTTCTTC. This gives the protein CAISAASGRAPRPQFF. V and J are TRBV10-3 and TRBJ2-1; 12 nucleotides line up with TRBD2. The CDR3 has 16 amino acids. Germline trimming cut 4 bases from V and 12 bases from J; bases unmatched to any gene: 13. CDR1 is ENHRY, CDR2 SYGVKD, per germline.

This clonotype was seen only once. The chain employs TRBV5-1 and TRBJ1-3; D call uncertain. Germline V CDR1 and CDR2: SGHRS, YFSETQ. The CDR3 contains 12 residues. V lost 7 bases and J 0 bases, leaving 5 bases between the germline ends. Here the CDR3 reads CASESSGNTIYF. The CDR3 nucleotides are TGCGCCAGCGAGAGCTCTGGAAACACCATATATTTT.

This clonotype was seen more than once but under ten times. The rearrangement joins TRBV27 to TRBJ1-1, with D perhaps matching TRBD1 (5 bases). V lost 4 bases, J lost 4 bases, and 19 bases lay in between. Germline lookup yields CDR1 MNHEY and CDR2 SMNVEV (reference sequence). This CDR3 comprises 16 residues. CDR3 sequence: CASSSGAGYRSTEAFF. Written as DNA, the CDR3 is TGTGCCAGCAGTTCCGGGGCAGGGTATCGGTCCACTGAAGCTTTCTTT.

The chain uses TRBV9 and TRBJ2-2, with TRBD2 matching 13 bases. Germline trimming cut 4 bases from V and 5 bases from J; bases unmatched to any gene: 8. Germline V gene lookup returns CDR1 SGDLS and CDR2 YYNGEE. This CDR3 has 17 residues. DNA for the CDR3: TGTGCCAGCAGCCCAACTAGCGGGGGGGCCCAGACCGGGGAGCTGTTTTTT. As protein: CASSPTSGGAQTGELFF.

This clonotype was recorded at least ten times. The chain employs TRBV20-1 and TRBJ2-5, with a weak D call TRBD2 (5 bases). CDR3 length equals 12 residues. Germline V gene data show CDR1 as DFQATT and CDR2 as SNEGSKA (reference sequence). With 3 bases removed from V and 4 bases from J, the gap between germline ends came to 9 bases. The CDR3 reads CSARGAGETQYF. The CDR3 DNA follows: TGCAGTGCTAGGGGCGCGGGAGAGACCCAGTACTTC.

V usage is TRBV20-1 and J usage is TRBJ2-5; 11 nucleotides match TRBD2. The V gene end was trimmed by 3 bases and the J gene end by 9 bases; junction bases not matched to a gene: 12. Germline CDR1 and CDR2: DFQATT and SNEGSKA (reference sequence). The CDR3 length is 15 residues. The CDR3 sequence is CSASRISGRATSQYF. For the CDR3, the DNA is TGCAGTGCTAGCCGAATTAGCGGGAGGGCCACATCCCAGTACTTC.

CDR3 nucleotides: TGCAGTGCTAGATCAGGGGCCTACGAGCAGTACTTC. Protein: CSARSGAYEQYF. This chain uses TRBV20-1 with TRBJ2-7, with D possibly being TRBD1 (6 bases). Trimming took off 2 bases at V and 2 bases at J, with 7 bases between the two ends. The CDR3 has 12 residues. CDR1 is DFQATT, CDR2 SNEGSKA, per germline (reference sequence).